The 7 T cell receptor beta chains in this list originate from one sample, sequenced in a study of CD8 T cells in ankylosing spondylitis. TCRdb used MiXCR to reprocess the 5' RACE reads, holding one entry per CDR3 protein. The sample has 310,000 or so distinct CDR3 sequences; 15% to 20% are singletons. The specimen sequenced was blood, either unsorted or a sorted T cell fraction (not recorded which). The receptors were sampled from a male donor with ankylosing spondylitis or in good health (not recorded which).

The chain recombines TRBV18 with TRBJ1-1; TRBD1 matches at 9 bases. The CDR3 is 18 residues long. Losses at the gene ends were 3 bases for V and 1 base for J; bases not matched to a gene: 12. Germline CDR1 KGHSH, CDR2 LQKENI. The CDR3 is CASSPRAVTGGQNTEAFF. The CDR3 DNA reads as TGTGCCAGCTCACCTAGGGCCGTAACAGGGGGCCAGAACACTGAAGCTTTCTTT.

The J gene is TRBJ2-1, the V gene TRBV3-1; the match to TRBD1 covers 10 bases. The CDR3 length is 18 residues. Germline V gene lookup returns CDR1 LGHDT and CDR2 YNNKEL (reference sequence). J was trimmed by 7 bases and V by 3 bases; bases with no gene match: 15. CDR3 nucleotide sequence: TGTGCCAGCAGCCATCCGGGACAGGGGCGCTTGCAGGGAAATGAGCAGTTCTTC. This codes for CASSHPGQGRLQGNEQFF.

This clonotype was counted only a few times. CDR3: CASSLVVGVDTEAFF. The CDR3 region has the DNA TGTGCCAGCAGTTTAGTGGTGGGCGTGGACACTGAAGCTTTCTTT. The chain carries TRBV12-3 or TRBV12-4 and TRBJ1-1; D gene uncertain. Trimming shortened V by 1 base and J by 3 bases, and 12 bases separated the two germline ends. The CDR3 is 15 residues long.

This clonotype has only a few counts. CDR3 sequence: CASSRLVNTDTQYF. CDR3 nucleotides: TGTGCCAGCAGTAGACTAGTCAATACAGATACGCAGTATTTT. This chain uses TRBV12-3 or TRBV12-4 with TRBJ2-3; possible D gene TRBD2, 6 bases. V was trimmed by 5 bases and J by 3 bases, leaving 12 bases between them. This CDR3 contains 14 residues.

This clonotype has just a few counts. V usage is TRBV11-2 and J usage is TRBJ2-3, with D unresolved. The CDR3 contains 15 residues. From germline, CDR1 is SGHAT and CDR2 FQNNGV. V lost 7 bases, J lost 2 bases, and 16 bases lay in between. CDR3 in amino acids: CASNTDPFPTDTQYF. The DNA for the CDR3 is TGTGCCAGCAACACAGACCCTTTCCCCACAGATACGCAGTATTTT.

The V and J genes are TRBV12-3 or TRBV12-4 and TRBJ1-6, with D hard to call. Trimming left V 5 bases short and J 6 bases short, with 17 bases between. This CDR3 spans 16 amino acids. The DNA for the CDR3 is TGTGCCAGCAGTGCTCCTAGGGCGTCGGGTAATTCACCCCTCCACTTT. As protein: CASSAPRASGNSPLHF.

This clonotype has more than one count but fewer than ten. In DNA form, the CDR3 reads TGTGCCAGCAGCCCAATAGCGGGGTCTGGAAACACCATATATTTT. Protein product: CASSPIAGSGNTIYF. The rearrangement links TRBV9 to TRBJ1-3; D call uncertain. The CDR3 consists of 15 residues. Germline V gene data show CDR1 as SGDLS and CDR2 as YYNGEE. Trimming left V 4 bases short and J 1 base short, with 12 bases between.